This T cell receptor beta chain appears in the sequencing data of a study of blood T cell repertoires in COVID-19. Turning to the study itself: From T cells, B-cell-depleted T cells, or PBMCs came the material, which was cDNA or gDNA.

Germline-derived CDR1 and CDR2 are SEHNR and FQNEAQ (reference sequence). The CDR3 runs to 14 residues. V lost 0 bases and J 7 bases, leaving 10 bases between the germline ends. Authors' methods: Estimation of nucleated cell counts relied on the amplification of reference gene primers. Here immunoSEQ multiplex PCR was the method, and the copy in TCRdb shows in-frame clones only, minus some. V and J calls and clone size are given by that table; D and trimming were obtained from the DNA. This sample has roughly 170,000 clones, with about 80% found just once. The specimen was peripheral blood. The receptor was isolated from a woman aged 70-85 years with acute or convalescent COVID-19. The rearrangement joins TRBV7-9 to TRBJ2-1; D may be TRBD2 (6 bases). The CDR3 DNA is TGTGCCAGCAGCTTAGCGCTCGCGGGGAATGAGCAGTTCTTC. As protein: CASSLALAGNEQFF.